Shown below are 28 T cell receptor beta chains from a single sample sequenced in a study of control samples from healthy donors and cancer patients. Libraries were prepared by immunoSEQ multiplex PCR; TCRdb keeps only in-frame clonotypes and omits some of them. This sample carries tens of thousands of clones, roughly 78% of them seen once, and the ten largest clones take approximately 22%. The specimen sequenced was PBMCs. The receptors come from a man in his fifties or sixties with head and neck cancer.

This clone was picked up a small number of times. V usage is TRBV30 and J usage is TRBJ1-2; no clear D. The CDR3 extends over 12 amino acids. In germline, CDR1 is GTSNPN, CDR2 SVGIG (reference sequence). Trimming took 8 bases from V and 0 from J, leaving 10 bases between them. The DNA of the CDR3 is TGTGCCCGCCGACGGGCTAACTATGGCTACACCTTC. It yields the protein CARRRANYGYTF.

V is TRBV27 and J is TRBJ1-5; the match to TRBD1 covers 8 bases. This CDR3 contains 15 residues. After removal of 5 bases from V and 5 bases from J, the junction contained 8 bases not matched to a gene. Per germline, CDR1 MNHEY and CDR2 SMNVEV (reference sequence). This CDR3 is CASSRSTGEDQPQHF. The CDR3 region has the DNA TGTGCCAGCAGTCGATCGACAGGGGAGGATCAGCCCCAGCATTTT.

As DNA, the CDR3 is TGCGCCAGCAGTGAGGCGGCAACCTTAGGAGAGACCCAGTACTTC. Encoded protein: CASSEAATLGETQYF. J is TRBJ2-5 and V is TRBV10-1; D gene unclear. CDR1 and CDR2 (germline): WNHNN, SYGVQD (reference sequence). V lost 2 bases and J lost 4, with 14 bases in between. CDR3 length: 15 residues.

The chain has TRBV28 and TRBJ1-1, with 8 bases aligning to TRBD1. CDR1 is MDHEN, CDR2 SYDVKM, per germline. The CDR3 contains 14 residues. Trimming at V came to 5 bases and at J to 1 base, leaving 3 bases not matched to a gene. The DNA of the CDR3 is TGTGCCAGCAGTCCAGGACAGGGGAACACTGAAGCTTTCTTT. Translating it yields CASSPGQGNTEAFF.

The gene calls are TRBV28 and TRBJ1-4, with D unresolved. CDR3 length: 14 amino acids. Per the germline V gene, CDR1 is MDHEN and CDR2 is SYDVKM. Trimming left V 3 bases short and J 4 bases short, with 9 bases between. The CDR3 is CASSFSRYNEKLFF. The CDR3 coding sequence is TGTGCCAGCAGTTTTTCACGTTATAATGAAAAACTGTTTTTT.

The chain employs TRBV4-3 and TRBJ1-2, with no clear D. The CDR3 covers 15 residues. Trimming cost V 0 bases and J 8 bases, with 16 bases left between them. Germline values: CDR1 LGHNA, CDR2 YSLEER. The CDR3 nucleotides are TGCGCCAGCAGCCAAGAGGTCAGGTCTTCGGGAGGCTACACCTTC. Encoded protein: CASSQEVRSSGGYTF.

V usage is TRBV29-1 and J usage is TRBJ1-1; D is ambiguous. Germline V CDR1 and CDR2: SQVTM, ANQGSEA. Trimming removed 3 bases at V and 1 base at J, with 3 bases between. The CDR3 extends over 11 amino acids. DNA of the CDR3: TGCAGCGTTGATTCGAACACTGAAGCTTTCTTT. It yields the protein CSVDSNTEAFF.

V and J are TRBV28 and TRBJ1-2; D might be TRBD1 (5 bases). V gave up 5 bases and J gave up 4 bases, with 11 bases separating them. CDR3 length: 13 amino acids. Looked up from germline, CDR1 is MDHEN and CDR2 is SYDVKM. CDR3: CASSPGGAYGYTF. The CDR3 coding sequence is TGTGCCAGCAGTCCTGGGGGTGCCTATGGCTACACCTTC.

J is TRBJ2-2 and V is TRBV19; D remains ambiguous. This CDR3 is built from 15 residues. CDR1 and CDR2 (germline): LNHDA, SQIVND (reference sequence). V lost 3 bases to trimming and J lost 3 bases, with 11 bases between them. CDR3 amino acids: CASSIKGSYTGELFF. The CDR3 nucleotides read TGTGCCAGTAGTATCAAAGGCAGCTACACCGGGGAGCTGTTTTTT.

The genes are TRBV24-1 and TRBJ2-5, with D maybe TRBD2 (5 bases). The V end lost 5 bases, the J end lost 0 bases, and 12 bases lay between the germline ends. CDR1 KGHDR and CDR2 SFDVKD come from the germline V gene. The CDR3 is made up of 15 amino acids. The CDR3 DNA reads TGTGCCACCAGTGTGAGGGAGATTAACCAAGAGACCCAGTACTTC. This sequence encodes CATSVREINQETQYF.

V and J are TRBV2 and TRBJ2-1, with D hard to call. V lost 6 bases to trimming and J lost 5 bases, with 17 bases between them. CDR1 and CDR2 from the germline V gene are SNHLY and FYNNEI. The CDR3 contains 15 residues. CDR3 amino acids: CASRPPAYVDNEQFF. In DNA form, the CDR3 reads TGTGCCAGCAGGCCGCCAGCGTATGTAGACAATGAGCAGTTCTTC.

This clone was found once. This sequence joins TRBV28 and TRBJ1-1, with D perhaps TRBD1 (5 bases). The CDR3 contains 16 residues. CDR1 and CDR2 from the germline V gene are MDHEN and SYDVKM. Trimming took off 6 bases at V and 7 bases at J, with 24 bases between the two ends. In DNA form, the CDR3 reads TGTGCCAGCAGACATCTGGTGGGGTTCGGGGGGAGTGAAGCTTTCTTT. Protein product: CASRHLVGFGGSEAFF.

V gene TRBV12-5 combines with J gene TRBJ2-7, with 11 positions matching TRBD2. This CDR3 spans 16 amino acids. V shed 3 bases, J shed 1 base, and the junction held 5 bases outside the gene matches. Germline values: CDR1 LGHNT, CDR2 FRNRAP. CDR3 protein: CASGFGRLAGSYEQYF. In nucleotides, the CDR3 is TGTGCTAGTGGTTTTGGGAGACTAGCGGGATCCTACGAGCAGTACTTC.

The genes are TRBV30 and TRBJ2-5, with a weak D call TRBD1 (5 bases). V was trimmed by 0 bases and J by 7 bases, leaving 12 bases between them. Per the germline V gene, CDR1 is GTSNPN and CDR2 is SVGIG (reference sequence). The CDR3 loop spans 13 amino acids. The CDR3 DNA reads TGTGCCTGGAGTGTAGCGCGTAGGGGGACCCAGTACTTC. Translating it yields CAWSVARRGTQYF. The whole variable domain, remainder taken from reference TRBV30 and TRBJ2-5, is SQTIHQWPATLVQPVGSPLSLECTVEGTSNPNLYWYRQAAGRGLQLLFYSVGIGQISSEVPQNLSASRPQDRQFILSSKKLLLSDSGFYLCAWSVARRGTQYFGPGTRLLVL.

The chain joins TRBV27 to TRBJ2-6; 12 bases are shared with TRBD2. Germline CDR1 is MNHEY and CDR2 is SMNVEV (reference sequence). CDR3 size: 18 residues. Unmatched junction bases numbered 7, after V lost 6 bases and J lost 1 base. This CDR3 reads CASRHRLAGESGANVLTF. In DNA, the CDR3 is TGTGCCAGCAGACATAGACTAGCGGGAGAGTCTGGGGCCAACGTCCTGACTTTC.

The chain's CDR3 is CATSTGQDNQPQHF. In nucleotides, the CDR3 is TGTGCCACCAGCACAGGACAGGACAATCAGCCCCAGCATTTT. V usage is TRBV15 and J usage is TRBJ1-5; 7 bases map to TRBD1. This CDR3 is built from 14 residues. Trimming at V came to 4 bases and at J to 3 bases, leaving 3 bases not matched to a gene. The V gene's germline CDR1 is LNHNV and CDR2 YYDKDF (reference sequence). The whole variable domain, remainder taken from reference TRBV15 and TRBJ1-5, is DAMVIQNPRYQVTQFGKPVTLSCSQTLNHNVMYWYQQKSSQAPKLLFHYYDKDFNNEADTPDNFQSRRPNTSFCFLDIRSPGLGDTAMYLCATSTGQDNQPQHFGDGTRLSIL.

The rearrangement links TRBV14 to TRBJ2-5; no clear D. Germline CDR1 is SGHDN and CDR2 is FVKESK. The V end lost 4 bases, the J end lost 3 bases, and 9 bases lay between the germline ends. This CDR3 is built from 13 residues. The CDR3 coding sequence is TGTGCCAGCAGCCGCGTCCCTAAAGAGACCCAGTACTTC. Translating gives CASSRVPKETQYF.

The rearrangement joins TRBV9 to TRBJ2-7; 9 bases align to TRBD1. Germline CDR1 and CDR2: SGDLS and YYNGEE. J gave up 5 bases and V 3 bases, and 9 bases lay outside the gene matches. This CDR3 is 15 amino acids long. The CDR3 loop is CASSGTGTGINEQYF. DNA of the CDR3: TGTGCCAGCAGCGGCACCGGGACAGGGATCAACGAGCAGTACTTC.

The rearrangement links TRBV18 to TRBJ2-3, with D unresolved. V dropped 6 bases and J dropped 1 base, with 8 bases sitting between them. The CDR3 has 13 residues. Per germline, CDR1 KGHSH and CDR2 LQKENI. CDR3 sequence: CASSLQGTDTQYF. CDR3 coding DNA: TGTGCCAGCTCGCTACAAGGCACAGATACGCAGTATTTT.

This chain joins TRBV28 and TRBJ2-1; 7 bases agree with TRBD2. CDR1 is MDHEN, CDR2 SYDVKM, per germline. The CDR3 contains 13 residues. V trimming: 7 bases; J trimming: 9 bases; junction bases outside the gene matches: 9. The CDR3 sequence: CASTRAGPTEQFF. As DNA, the CDR3 is TGTGCCAGCACAAGAGCGGGACCCACTGAGCAGTTCTTC.

V usage is TRBV7-9 and J usage is TRBJ1-2; the match to TRBD1 covers 11 bases. The junction had 4 bases not matched to a gene; V was cut back by 6 bases and J by 4 bases. The CDR3 is made up of 14 amino acids. In germline, CDR1 is SEHNR, CDR2 FQNEAQ (reference sequence). The CDR3, as DNA: TGTGCCAGCAGATCGGACAGGGGGCTCTATGGCTACACCTTC. It codes for CASRSDRGLYGYTF.

The rearrangement joins TRBV6-1 to TRBJ1-6; TRBD1 is a possible D gene (5 bases). The ends were cut back, 0 bases at V and 10 bases at J, with 7 bases in the middle. This CDR3 contains 13 residues. Germline loops: CDR1 MNHNS, CDR2 SASEGT. The CDR3 sequence is CASSEAGESPLHF. The CDR3 DNA follows: TGTGCCAGCAGTGAAGCAGGGGAATCACCCCTCCACTTT.

The chain uses TRBV5-8 and TRBJ2-7; D may match TRBD1 or TRBD2 (6 bases each). CDR3 length equals 14 residues. Germline assignment: CDR1 SGHTS and CDR2 YDEGEE. The V gene lost 0 bases and the J gene lost 12 bases, with 19 bases spanning the gap. CDR3 sequence reads: CASSLGGGNRVAYF. CDR3 DNA sequence: TGTGCCAGCAGCTTGGGAGGCGGGAACAGGGTTGCGTACTTC.

The gene calls are TRBV6-1 and TRBJ2-3; 9 bases match TRBD1. This CDR3 contains 17 residues. V lost 4 bases, J lost 3 bases, and 11 bases stayed unmatched. The V gene's germline CDR1 is MNHNS and CDR2 SASEGT. The DNA for the CDR3 is TGTGCCAGCAGTGCCCACGGGGGGACAGGGCTTACAGATACGCAGTATTTT. Translating gives CASSAHGGTGLTDTQYF.

This sequence joins TRBV15 and TRBJ2-5; TRBD2 matches 11 bases. Unmatched junction bases numbered 8, after V lost 6 bases and J lost 5 bases. Germline V gives CDR1 LNHNV, CDR2 YYDKDF (reference sequence). This CDR3 is 15 amino acids long. The CDR3 loop is CATSILAGVEETQYF. The DNA for the CDR3 is TGTGCCACCAGTATACTAGCGGGAGTCGAGGAGACCCAGTACTTC.

The chain carries TRBV11-2 and TRBJ2-7; 13 bases are a match to TRBD2. V dropped 4 bases and J dropped 2; count of bases not matched to a gene: 5. The CDR3 extends over 16 amino acids. Germline values: CDR1 SGHAT, CDR2 FQNNGV. The CDR3 loop reads CASSSGLAGVPYEQYF. CDR3 nucleotide sequence: TGTGCCAGCAGCTCAGGACTAGCGGGAGTCCCCTACGAGCAGTACTTC. Together with reference TRBV11-2 and TRBJ2-7, the CDR3 gives the full variable domain: EAGVAQSPRYKIIEKRQSVAFWCNPISGHATLYWYQQILGQGPKLLIQFQNNGVVDDSQLPKDRFSAERLKGVDSTLKIQPAKLEDSAVYLCASSSGLAGVPYEQYFGPGTRLTVT.

This sequence joins TRBV11-1 and TRBJ2-3; D unresolved. The CDR3 loop spans 12 amino acids. V was trimmed by 5 bases and J by 6 bases, leaving 9 bases between them. CDR1 and CDR2 from the germline V gene are SGHAT and FQDESV (reference sequence). The CDR3 coding sequence is TGTGCCAGCAGCCTAAATCGGGATACGCAGTATTTT. Translated: CASSLNRDTQYF.

This chain connects TRBV5-1 to TRBJ1-1; perhaps TRBD1 as D (6 bases). Germline CDR1 reads SGHRS; CDR2 reads YFSETQ. With 4 bases removed from V and 2 bases from J, the gap between germline ends came to 12 bases. The CDR3 is made up of 14 amino acids. The CDR3 DNA follows: TGCGCCAGCAGCGCCGGACAGACTAACACTGAAGCTTTCTTT. Its translation is CASSAGQTNTEAFF.